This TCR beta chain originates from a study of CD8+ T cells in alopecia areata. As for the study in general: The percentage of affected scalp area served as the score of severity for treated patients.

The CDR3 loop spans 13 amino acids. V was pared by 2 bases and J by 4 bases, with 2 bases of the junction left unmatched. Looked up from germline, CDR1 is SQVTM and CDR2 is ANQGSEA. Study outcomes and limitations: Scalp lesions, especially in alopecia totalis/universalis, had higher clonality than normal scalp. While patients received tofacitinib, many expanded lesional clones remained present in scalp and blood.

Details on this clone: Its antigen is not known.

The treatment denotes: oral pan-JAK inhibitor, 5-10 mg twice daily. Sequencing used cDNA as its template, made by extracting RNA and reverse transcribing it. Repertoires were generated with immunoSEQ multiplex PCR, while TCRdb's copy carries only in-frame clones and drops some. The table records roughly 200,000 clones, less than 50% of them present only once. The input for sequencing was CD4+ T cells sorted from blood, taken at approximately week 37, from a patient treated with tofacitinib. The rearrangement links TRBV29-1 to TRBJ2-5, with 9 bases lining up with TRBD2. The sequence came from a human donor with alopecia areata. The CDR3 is CSVELAGTETQYF. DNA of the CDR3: TGCAGCGTTGAACTAGCGGGGACAGAGACCCAGTACTTC.